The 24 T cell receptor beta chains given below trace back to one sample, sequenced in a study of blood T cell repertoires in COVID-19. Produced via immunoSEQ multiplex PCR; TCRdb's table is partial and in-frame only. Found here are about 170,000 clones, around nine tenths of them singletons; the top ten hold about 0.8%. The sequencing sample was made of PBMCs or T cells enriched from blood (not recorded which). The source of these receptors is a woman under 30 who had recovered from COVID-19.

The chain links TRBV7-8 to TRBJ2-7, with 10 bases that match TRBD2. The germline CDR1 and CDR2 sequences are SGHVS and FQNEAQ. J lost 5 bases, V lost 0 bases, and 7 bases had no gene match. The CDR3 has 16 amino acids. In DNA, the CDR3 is TGTGCCAGCAGCTTAGCGGGGGCTAGCGGGAGTAACGAGCAGTACTTC. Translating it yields CASSLAGASGSNEQYF.

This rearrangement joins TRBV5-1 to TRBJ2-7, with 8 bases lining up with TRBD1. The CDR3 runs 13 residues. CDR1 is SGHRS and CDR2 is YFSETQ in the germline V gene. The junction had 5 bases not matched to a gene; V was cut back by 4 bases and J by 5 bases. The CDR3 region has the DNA TGCGCCAGCAGCGCGACAGGGGTCCACGAGCAGTACTTC. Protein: CASSATGVHEQYF.

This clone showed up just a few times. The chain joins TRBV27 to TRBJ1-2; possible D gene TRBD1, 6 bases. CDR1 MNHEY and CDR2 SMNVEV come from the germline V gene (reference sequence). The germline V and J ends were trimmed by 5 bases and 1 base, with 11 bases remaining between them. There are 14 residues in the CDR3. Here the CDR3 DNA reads TGTGCCAGCAGTCCACAGGGAAATAACTATGGCTACACCTTC. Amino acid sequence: CASSPQGNNYGYTF.

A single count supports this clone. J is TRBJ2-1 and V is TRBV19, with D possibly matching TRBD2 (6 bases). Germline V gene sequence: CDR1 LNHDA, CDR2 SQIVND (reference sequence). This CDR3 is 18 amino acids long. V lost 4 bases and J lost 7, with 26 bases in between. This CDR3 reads CASSTGWRASPSRNEQFF. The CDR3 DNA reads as TGTGCCAGTAGTACCGGGTGGAGGGCCTCTCCGTCGAGAAATGAGCAGTTCTTC.

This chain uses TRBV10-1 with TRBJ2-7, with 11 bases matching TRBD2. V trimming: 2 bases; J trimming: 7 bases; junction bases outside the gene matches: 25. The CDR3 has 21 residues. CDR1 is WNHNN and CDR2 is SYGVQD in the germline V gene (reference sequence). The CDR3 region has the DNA TGCGCCAGCAGTGAGGCCGCTAGCGGGAGGTTTGCGTCAATCCGCTACGAGGAGCAGTACTTC. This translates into CASSEAASGRFASIRYEEQYF.

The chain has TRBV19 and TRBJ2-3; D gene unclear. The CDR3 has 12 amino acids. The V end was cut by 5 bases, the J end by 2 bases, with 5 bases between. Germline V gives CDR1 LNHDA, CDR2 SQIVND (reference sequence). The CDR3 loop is CASSSVTDTQYF. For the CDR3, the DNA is TGTGCCAGTAGTTCAGTCACAGATACGCAGTATTTT.

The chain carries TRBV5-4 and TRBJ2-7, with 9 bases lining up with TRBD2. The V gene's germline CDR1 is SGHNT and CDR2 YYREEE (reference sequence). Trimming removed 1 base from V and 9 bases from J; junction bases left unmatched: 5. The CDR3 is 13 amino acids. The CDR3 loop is CASSLFSGSLQYF. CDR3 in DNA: TGTGCCAGCAGCTTGTTTAGCGGGAGTTTGCAGTACTTC. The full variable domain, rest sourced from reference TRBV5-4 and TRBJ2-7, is ETGVTQSPTHLIKTRGQQVTLRCSSQSGHNTVSWYQQALGQGPQFIFQYYREEENGRGNFPPRFSGLQFPNYSSELNVNALELDDSALYLCASSLFSGSLQYFGPGTRLTVT.

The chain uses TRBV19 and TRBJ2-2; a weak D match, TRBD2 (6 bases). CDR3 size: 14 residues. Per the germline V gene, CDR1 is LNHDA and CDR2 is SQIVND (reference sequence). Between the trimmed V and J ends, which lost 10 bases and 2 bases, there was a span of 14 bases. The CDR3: CATGSGLNTGELFF. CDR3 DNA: TGTGCCACGGGATCGGGACTTAACACCGGGGAGCTGTTTTTT. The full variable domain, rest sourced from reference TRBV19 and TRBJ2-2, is DGGITQSPKYLFRKEGQNVTLSCEQNLNHDAMYWYRQDPGQGLRLIYYSQIVNDFQKGDIAEGYSVSREKKESFPLTVTSAQKNPTAFYLCATGSGLNTGELFFGEGSRLTVL.

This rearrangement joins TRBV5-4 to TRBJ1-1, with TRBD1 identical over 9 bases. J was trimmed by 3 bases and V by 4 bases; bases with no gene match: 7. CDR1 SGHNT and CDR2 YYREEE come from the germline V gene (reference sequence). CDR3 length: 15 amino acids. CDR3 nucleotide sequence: TGTGCCAGCAGCCGGGGACAGGGAAGAGACACTGAAGCTTTCTTT. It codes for CASSRGQGRDTEAFF.

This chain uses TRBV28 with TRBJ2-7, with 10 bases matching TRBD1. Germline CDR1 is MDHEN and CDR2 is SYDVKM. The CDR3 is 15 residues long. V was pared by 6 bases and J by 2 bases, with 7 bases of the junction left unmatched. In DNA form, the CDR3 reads TGTGCCAGCAGACCCGGACAGGGGGTAGCCTACGAGCAGTACTTC. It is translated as CASRPGQGVAYEQYF.

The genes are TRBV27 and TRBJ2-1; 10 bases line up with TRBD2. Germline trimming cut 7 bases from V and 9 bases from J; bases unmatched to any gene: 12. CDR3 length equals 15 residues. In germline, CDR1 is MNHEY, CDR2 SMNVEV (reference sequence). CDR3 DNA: TGTGCCAGCAACCGGGCTAGCGGGAGCAGAGGTGAGCAGTTCTTC. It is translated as CASNRASGSRGEQFF.

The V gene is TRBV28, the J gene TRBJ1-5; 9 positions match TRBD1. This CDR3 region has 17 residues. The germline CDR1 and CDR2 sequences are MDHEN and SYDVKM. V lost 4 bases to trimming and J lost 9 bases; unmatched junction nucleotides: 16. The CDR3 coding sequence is TGTGCCAGCAGTTCCCCTCGTTCGGGACAGGGCCGTGTGCCCCAGCATTTT. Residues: CASSSPRSGQGRVPQHF.

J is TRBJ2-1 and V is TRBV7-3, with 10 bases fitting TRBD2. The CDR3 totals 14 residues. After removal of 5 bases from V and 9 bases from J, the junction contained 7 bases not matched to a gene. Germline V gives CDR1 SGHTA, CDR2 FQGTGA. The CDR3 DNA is TGTGCCAGCAGCCCTAGCGGGAGTAAGGGTGAGCAGTTCTTC. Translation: CASSPSGSKGEQFF.

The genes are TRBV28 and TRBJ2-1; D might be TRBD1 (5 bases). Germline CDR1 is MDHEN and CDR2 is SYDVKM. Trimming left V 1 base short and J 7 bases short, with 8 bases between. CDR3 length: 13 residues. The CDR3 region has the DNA TGTGCCAGCAGTTTATCGGACACAAATGAGCAGTTCTTC. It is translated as CASSLSDTNEQFF. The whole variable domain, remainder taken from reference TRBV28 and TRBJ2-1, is DVKVTQSSRYLVKRTGEKVFLECVQDMDHENMFWYRQDPGLGLRLIYFSYDVKMKEKGDIPEGYSVSREKKERFSLILESASTNQTSMYLCASSLSDTNEQFFGPGTRLTVL.

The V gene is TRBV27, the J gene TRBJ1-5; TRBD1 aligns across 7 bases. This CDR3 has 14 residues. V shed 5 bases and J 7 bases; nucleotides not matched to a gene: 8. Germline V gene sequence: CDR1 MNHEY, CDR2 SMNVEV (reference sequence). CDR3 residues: CASSPLGGRQPQHF. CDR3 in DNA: TGTGCCAGCAGTCCTCTAGGGGGCAGGCAGCCCCAGCATTTT.

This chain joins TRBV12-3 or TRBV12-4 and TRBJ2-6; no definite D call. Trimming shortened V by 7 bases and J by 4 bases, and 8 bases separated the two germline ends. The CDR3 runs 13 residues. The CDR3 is CASTRTGANVLTF. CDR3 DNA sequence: TGTGCCAGCACTAGAACCGGGGCCAACGTCCTGACTTTC.

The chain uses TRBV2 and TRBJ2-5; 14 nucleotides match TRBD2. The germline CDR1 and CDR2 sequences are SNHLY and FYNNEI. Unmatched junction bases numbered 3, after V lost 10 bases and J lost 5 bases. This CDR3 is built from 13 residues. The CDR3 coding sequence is TGTGCCACCGGGACTAGCGGGAGTGAGACCCAGTACTTC. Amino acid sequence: CATGTSGSETQYF. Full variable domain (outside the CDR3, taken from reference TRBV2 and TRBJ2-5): EPEVTQTPSHQVTQMGQEVILRCVPISNHLYFYWYRQILGQKVEFLVSFYNNEISEKSEIFDDQFSVERPDGSNFTLKIRSTKLEDSAMYFCATGTSGSETQYFGPGTRLLVL.

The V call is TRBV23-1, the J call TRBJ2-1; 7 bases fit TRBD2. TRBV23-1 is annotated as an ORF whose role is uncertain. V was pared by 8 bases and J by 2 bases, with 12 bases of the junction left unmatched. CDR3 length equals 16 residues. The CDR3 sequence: CASDDRSGKTYNEQFF. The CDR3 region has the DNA TGCGCCAGCGATGATCGGAGCGGGAAAACCTACAATGAGCAGTTCTTC.

In nucleotides, the CDR3 is TGCGCCAGCAGCCAAGATACCCCGACTTTAGCGGGAAAAACAATGTACAATGAGCAGTTCTTC. Its protein product is CASSQDTPTLAGKTMYNEQFF. The chain joins TRBV4-3 to TRBJ2-1; 8 bases are shared with TRBD2. Germline CDR1 LGHNA, CDR2 YSLEER. This CDR3 region has 21 residues. V shed 0 bases and J 4 bases; nucleotides not matched to a gene: 20.

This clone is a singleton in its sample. This chain's CDR3 is CASSPGTGLSPLHF. The CDR3 coding sequence is TGCGCCAGCAGCCCCGGGACAGGGCTTTCACCCCTCCACTTT. This rearrangement joins TRBV4-1 to TRBJ1-6, with 9 bases matching TRBD1. J lost 9 bases, V lost 4 bases, and 4 bases had no gene match. Germline V gene data show CDR1 as MGHRA and CDR2 as YSYEKL. CDR3 size: 14 residues.

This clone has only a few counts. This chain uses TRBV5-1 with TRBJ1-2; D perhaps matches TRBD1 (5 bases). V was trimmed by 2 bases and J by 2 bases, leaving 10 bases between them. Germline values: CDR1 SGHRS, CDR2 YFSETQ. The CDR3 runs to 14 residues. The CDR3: CASSLTGFNYGYTF. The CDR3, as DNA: TGCGCCAGCAGCTTAACAGGATTCAACTATGGCTACACCTTC.

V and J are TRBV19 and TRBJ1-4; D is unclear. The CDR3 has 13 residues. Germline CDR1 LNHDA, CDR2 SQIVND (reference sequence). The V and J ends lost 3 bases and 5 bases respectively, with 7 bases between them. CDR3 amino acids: CASSILKNEKLFF. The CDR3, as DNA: TGTGCCAGTAGTATCCTTAAAAATGAAAAACTGTTTTTT.

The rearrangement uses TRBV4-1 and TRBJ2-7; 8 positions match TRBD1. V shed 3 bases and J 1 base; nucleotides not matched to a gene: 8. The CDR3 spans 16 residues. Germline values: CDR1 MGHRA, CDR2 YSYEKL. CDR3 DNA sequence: TGCGCCAGCAGCCATCCCCGGACAGGGAGTTCCTACGAGCAGTACTTC. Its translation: CASSHPRTGSSYEQYF.

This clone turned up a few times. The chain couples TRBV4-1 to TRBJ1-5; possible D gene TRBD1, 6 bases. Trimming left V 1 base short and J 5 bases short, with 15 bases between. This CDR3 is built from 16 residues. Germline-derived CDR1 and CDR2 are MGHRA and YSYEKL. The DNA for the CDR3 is TGCGCCAGCAGCCAAGTAGGGGGGGACACATATCAGCCCCAGCATTTT. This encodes CASSQVGGDTYQPQHF.